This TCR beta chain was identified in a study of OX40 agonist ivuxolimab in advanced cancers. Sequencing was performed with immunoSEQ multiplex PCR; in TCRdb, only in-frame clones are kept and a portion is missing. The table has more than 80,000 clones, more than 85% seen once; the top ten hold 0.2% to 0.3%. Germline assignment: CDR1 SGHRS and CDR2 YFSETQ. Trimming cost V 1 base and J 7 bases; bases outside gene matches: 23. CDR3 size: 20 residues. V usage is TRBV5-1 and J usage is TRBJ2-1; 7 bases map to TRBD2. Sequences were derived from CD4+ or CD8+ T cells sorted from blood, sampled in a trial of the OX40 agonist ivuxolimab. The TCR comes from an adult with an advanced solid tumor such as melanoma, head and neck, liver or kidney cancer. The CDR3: CASSLIGRAGASNRRNEQFF. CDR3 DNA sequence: TGCGCCAGCAGCTTGATTGGTAGGGCGGGAGCATCTAATAGACGTAATGAGCAGTTCTTC.